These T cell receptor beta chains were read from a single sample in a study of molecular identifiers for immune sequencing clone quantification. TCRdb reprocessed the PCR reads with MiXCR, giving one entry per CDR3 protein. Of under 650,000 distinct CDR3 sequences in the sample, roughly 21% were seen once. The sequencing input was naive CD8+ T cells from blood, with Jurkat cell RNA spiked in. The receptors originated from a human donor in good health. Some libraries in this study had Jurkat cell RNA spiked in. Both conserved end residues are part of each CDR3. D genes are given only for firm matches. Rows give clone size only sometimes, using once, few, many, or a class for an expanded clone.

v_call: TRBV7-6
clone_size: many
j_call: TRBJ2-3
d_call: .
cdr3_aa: CASSAQGSSTDTQYF
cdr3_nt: TGTGCCAGCAGCGCACAGGGATCTAGCACAGATACGCAGTATTTT

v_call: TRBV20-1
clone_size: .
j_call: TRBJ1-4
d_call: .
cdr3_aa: CSAKDGGRGANEKLFF
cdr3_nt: TGCAGTGCCAAGGACGGGGGTAGGGGAGCTAATGAAAAACTGTTTTTT

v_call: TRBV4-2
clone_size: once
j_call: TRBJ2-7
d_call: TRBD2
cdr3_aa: CASSQSGTSGSSYEQHF
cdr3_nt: TGTGCCAGCAGCCAGTCAGGGACTAGCGGGAGCTCCTACGAGCAGCACTTC

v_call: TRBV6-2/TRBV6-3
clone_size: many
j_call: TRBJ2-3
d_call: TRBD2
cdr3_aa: CASNLLAGATDTQYF
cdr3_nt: TGTGCCAGCAATTTACTAGCGGGGGCCACAGATACGCAGTATTTT

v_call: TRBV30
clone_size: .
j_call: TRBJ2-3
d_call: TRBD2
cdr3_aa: CAWRASAGLAEPAGDTQYF
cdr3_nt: TGTGCCTGGCGAGCATCAGCGGGACTAGCGGAGCCCGCCGGAGATACGCAGTATTTT

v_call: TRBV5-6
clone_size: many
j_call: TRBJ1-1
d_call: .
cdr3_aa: CASSLWGAHSIEAFF
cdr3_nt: TGTGCCAGCAGCTTGTGGGGCGCACACAGTATTGAAGCTTTCTTT

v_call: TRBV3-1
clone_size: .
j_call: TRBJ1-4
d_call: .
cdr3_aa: CASRETGGPATSEKLFF
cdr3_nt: TGTGCCAGCAGGGAGACAGGAGGGCCCGCAACTAGTGAAAAACTGTTTTTT

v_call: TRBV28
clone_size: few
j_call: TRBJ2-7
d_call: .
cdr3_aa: CASSGRRATSEQYF
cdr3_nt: TGTGCCAGCAGTGGCCGGAGGGCGACCTCCGAGCAGTACTTC

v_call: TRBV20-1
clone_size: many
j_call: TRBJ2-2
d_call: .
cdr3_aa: CSAHFIQGNTGELFF
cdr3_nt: TGCAGTGCCCACTTTATACAGGGGAACACCGGGGAGCTGTTTTTT

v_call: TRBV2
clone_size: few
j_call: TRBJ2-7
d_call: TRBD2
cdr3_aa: CASSGRDRYYEQYF
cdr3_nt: TGTGCCAGCAGCGGGAGGGACCGATACTACGAGCAGTACTTC

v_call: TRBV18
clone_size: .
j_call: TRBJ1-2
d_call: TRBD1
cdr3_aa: CASSPVGQDRYGYTF
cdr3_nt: TGTGCCAGCTCACCAGTGGGACAGGATCGCTATGGCTACACCTTC

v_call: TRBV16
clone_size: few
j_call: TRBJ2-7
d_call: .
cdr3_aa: CASSPPGEAYEQYF
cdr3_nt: TGTGCCAGCAGCCCCCCGGGAGAGGCCTACGAGCAGTACTTC

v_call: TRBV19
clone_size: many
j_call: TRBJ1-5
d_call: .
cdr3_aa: CASSIGSGVALQNQPQHF
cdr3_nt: TGTGCCAGTAGTATTGGCTCGGGGGTCGCCCTCCAAAATCAGCCCCAGCATTTT

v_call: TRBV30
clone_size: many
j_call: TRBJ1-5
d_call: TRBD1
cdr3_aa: CAWSVGPGGGNQPQHF
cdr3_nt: TGTGCCTGGAGTGTAGGGCCAGGGGGCGGCAATCAGCCCCAGCATTTT

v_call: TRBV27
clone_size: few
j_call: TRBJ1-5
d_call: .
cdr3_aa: CASSSHGPSNQPQHF
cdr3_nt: TGTGCCAGCAGTTCACACGGACCGAGCAATCAGCCCCAGCATTTT

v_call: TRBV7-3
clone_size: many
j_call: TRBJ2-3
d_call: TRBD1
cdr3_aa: CASSLGTGQTDTQYF
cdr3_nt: TGTGCCAGCAGCCTAGGGACAGGTCAAACAGATACGCAGTATTTT

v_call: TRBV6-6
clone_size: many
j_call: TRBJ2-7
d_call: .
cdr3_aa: CASSYSDWETYEQYF
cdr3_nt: TGTGCCAGCAGTTACTCGGATTGGGAGACCTACGAGCAGTACTTC

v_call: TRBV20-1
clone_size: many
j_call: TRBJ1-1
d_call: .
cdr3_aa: CSASWTAMSTEAFF
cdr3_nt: TGCAGTGCTAGTTGGACGGCCATGAGCACTGAAGCTTTCTTT

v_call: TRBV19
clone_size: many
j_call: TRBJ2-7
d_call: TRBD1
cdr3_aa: CASSWTGAYEQYF
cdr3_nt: TGTGCCAGTAGCTGGACAGGCGCCTACGAGCAGTACTTC

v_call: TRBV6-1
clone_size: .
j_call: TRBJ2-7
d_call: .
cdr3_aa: CGSTPGTIFYEQYF
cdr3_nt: TGTGGCAGCACCCCAGGGACAATCTTCTACGAGCAGTACTTC

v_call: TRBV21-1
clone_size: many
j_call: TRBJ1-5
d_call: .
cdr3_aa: CASSKFCRGRQPQHF
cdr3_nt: TGTGCCAGCAGCAAATTTTGCAGGGGCAGGCAGCCCCAGCATTTT

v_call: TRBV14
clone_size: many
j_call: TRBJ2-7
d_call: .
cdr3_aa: CASSQVPEQYF
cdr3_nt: TGTGCCAGCAGCCAAGTTCCCGAGCAGTACTTC

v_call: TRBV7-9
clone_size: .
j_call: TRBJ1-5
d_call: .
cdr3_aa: CASSLNVGQGNQPQHF
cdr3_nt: TGTGCCAGCAGCCTCAATGTGGGGCAGGGCAATCAGCCCCAGCATTTT

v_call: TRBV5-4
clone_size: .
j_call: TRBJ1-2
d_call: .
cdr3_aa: CASSSADSYGYTF
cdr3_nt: TGTGCCAGCAGCTCCGCTGATAGCTATGGCTACACCTTC

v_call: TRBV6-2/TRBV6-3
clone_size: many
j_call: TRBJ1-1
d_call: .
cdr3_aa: CASRRDEITEAFF
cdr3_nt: TGTGCCAGCAGACGAGACGAGATTACTGAAGCTTTCTTT

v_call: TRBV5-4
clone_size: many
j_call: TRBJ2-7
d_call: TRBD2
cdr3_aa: CASSLMAGGYEQYF
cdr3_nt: TGTGCCAGCAGCTTGATGGCGGGGGGTTACGAGCAGTACTTC

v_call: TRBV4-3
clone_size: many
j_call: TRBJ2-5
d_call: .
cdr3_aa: CASSRYFGAQETQYF
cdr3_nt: TGCGCCAGCAGCCGGTATTTCGGGGCCCAAGAGACCCAGTACTTC

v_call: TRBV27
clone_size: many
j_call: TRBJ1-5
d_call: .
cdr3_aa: CASGLRASNQPQHF
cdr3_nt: TGTGCCAGCGGGCTGAGGGCTAGCAATCAGCCCCAGCATTTT

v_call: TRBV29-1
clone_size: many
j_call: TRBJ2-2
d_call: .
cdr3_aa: CSVEGLQTGELFF
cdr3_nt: TGCAGCGTTGAGGGACTTCAAACCGGGGAGCTGTTTTTT

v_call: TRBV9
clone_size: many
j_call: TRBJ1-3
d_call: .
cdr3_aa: CASSASDGRSGNTIYF
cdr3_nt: TGTGCCAGCAGCGCTTCCGACGGCCGCTCTGGAAACACCATATATTTT

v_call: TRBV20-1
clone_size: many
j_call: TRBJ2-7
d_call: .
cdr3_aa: CSAAPRDSPYEQYF
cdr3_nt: TGCAGTGCTGCCCCGCGGGACAGTCCCTACGAGCAGTACTTC

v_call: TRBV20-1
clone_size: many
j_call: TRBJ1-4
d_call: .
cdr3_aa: CSARDIEAGDEKLFF
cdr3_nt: TGCAGTGCTAGAGATATAGAGGCAGGGGATGAAAAACTGTTTTTT

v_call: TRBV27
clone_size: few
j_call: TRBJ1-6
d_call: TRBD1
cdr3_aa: CASGDRGYNSPLHF
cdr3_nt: TGTGCCAGCGGAGACAGGGGCTATAATTCACCCCTCCACTTT

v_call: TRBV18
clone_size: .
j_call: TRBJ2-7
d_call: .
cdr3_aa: CTSSPSPLHYEQYF
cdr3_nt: TGTACCAGCTCACCGAGTCCGCTTCACTACGAGCAGTACTTC

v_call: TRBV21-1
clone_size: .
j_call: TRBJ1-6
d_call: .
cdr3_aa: CASGNARTRPLHF
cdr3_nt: TGTGCCAGCGGCAATGCTCGTACCAGGCCCCTCCACTTT

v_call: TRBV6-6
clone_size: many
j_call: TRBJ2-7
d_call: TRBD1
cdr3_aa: CASSGDRGAGEQYF
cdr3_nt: TGTGCCAGCAGTGGGGACAGGGGGGCAGGTGAGCAGTACTTC

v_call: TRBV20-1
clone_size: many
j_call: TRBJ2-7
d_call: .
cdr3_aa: CSARDQEGSYEQYF
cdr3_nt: TGCAGTGCTAGAGATCAGGAGGGTTCCTACGAGCAGTACTTC

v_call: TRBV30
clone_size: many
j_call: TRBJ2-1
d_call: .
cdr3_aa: CAWSVAANEQFF
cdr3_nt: TGTGCCTGGAGTGTAGCGGCTAATGAGCAGTTCTTC